The T cell receptor beta chain described here comes from a study of blood T cell repertoires in COVID-19. Two negative PCRs, clearance, or symptom resolution had been documented for recovered Cohort 3 donors. V gave up 8 bases and J gave up 2 bases; unmatched junction bases: 7. This CDR3 contains 13 residues. Germline loops: CDR1 SQVTM, CDR2 ANQGSEA. Here immunoSEQ multiplex PCR was the method, and the copy in TCRdb shows in-frame clones only, minus some. The sample lists some 270,000 clones, over 75% occurring once. This clone was recorded once. The source material was PBMCs or T cells enriched from blood (not recorded which). The TCR comes from a woman younger than 45 who had recovered from COVID-19. V and J are TRBV29-1 and TRBJ2-3; TRBD2 matches at 7 bases. In nucleotides, the CDR3 is TGCAGCTTGAGCGGGGCCCTCACAGATACGCAGTATTTT. Residues: CSLSGALTDTQYF.